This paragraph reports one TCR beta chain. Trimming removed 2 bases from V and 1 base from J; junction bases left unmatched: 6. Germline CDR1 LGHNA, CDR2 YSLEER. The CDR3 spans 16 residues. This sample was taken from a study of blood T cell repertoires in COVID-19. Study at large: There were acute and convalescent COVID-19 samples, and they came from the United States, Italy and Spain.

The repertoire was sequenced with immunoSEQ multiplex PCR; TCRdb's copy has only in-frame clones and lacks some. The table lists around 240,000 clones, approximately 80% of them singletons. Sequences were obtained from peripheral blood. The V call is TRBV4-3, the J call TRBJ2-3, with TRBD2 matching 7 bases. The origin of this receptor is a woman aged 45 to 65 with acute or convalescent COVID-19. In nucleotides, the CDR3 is TGCGCCAGCAGCCAATCTTCGGGGGGTGGCACAGATACGCAGTATTTT. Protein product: CASSQSSGGGTDTQYF.